The 13 T cell receptor beta chains below come from one sample, sequenced in a study of T-cell reconstitution after alpha-beta-depleted transplantation in children. Unique molecular identifiers featured in how the TCRbeta library was prepared. TCRdb re-derived calls from the PCR reads in MiXCR, one entry per CDR3 protein. Found here are about 980,000 distinct CDR3 sequences, about 29% of them singletons; the top ten hold 28%. Sequenced here: PBMCs, mostly from graft donor cells, sampled 360 days after TCRalphabeta/CD19-depleted stem cell transplant. The receptors were gathered from a boy younger than two who had a stem cell transplant for SCID, so the T cells may come from the graft donor.

This rearrangement joins TRBV20-1 to TRBJ2-5, with a tentative D call TRBD2 (7 bases). The V end was cut by 5 bases, the J end by 6 bases, with 22 bases between. Germline loops: CDR1 DFQATT, CDR2 SNEGSKA (reference sequence). This CDR3 comprises 15 residues. The CDR3 DNA reads TGCAGTGCTTCCGCATTAGCTGGGCGGGGGCAGACCCAGTACTTC. Amino acids: CSASALAGRGQTQYF.

This clonotype was recorded a few times. The chain links TRBV5-4 to TRBJ2-5, with TRBD1 as a possible D gene (6 bases). CDR3 length: 14 residues. Germline V gene sequence: CDR1 SGHNT, CDR2 YYREEE (reference sequence). V was pared by 4 bases and J by 2 bases, with 12 bases between. CDR3 bases: TGTGCCAGCAGCGAAAAGACAGGACAAGAGACCCAGTACTTC. This translates into CASSEKTGQETQYF.

This chain links TRBV6-1 with TRBJ2-7; TRBD2 agrees at 7 bases. From germline, CDR1 is MNHNS and CDR2 SASEGT. Germline trimming cut 5 bases from V and 4 bases from J; bases unmatched to any gene: 5. There are 13 residues in the CDR3. The CDR3 loop is CASSKTSFYEQYF. CDR3 DNA: TGTGCCAGCAGTAAGACTAGCTTTTACGAGCAGTACTTC.

This clonotype was observed a handful of times. The chain is built from TRBV4-1 and TRBJ1-4; 8 bases align to TRBD1. The junction had 14 bases not matched to a gene; V was cut back by 0 bases and J by 8 bases. This CDR3 spans 18 amino acids. Germline-derived CDR1 and CDR2 are MGHRA and YSYEKL. The CDR3 region is CASSQDSASRGLREKLFF. The CDR3 nucleotides read TGCGCCAGCAGCCAAGATAGTGCTTCCAGGGGGCTTAGAGAAAAACTGTTTTTT.

This clonotype was counted a few times. V and J are TRBV5-1 and TRBJ2-7; TRBD1 is a possible D gene (6 bases). V lost 3 bases and J lost 4, with 14 bases in between. The CDR3 spans 14 residues. Germline CDR1 and CDR2: SGHRS and YFSETQ. The CDR3 is CASSSRDTYYEQYF. CDR3 sequence (DNA): TGCGCCAGCAGCTCCCGGGACACCTATTACGAGCAGTACTTC. The full variable domain, rest sourced from reference TRBV5-1 and TRBJ2-7, is KAGVTQTPRYLIKTRGQQVTLSCSPISGHRSVSWYQQTPGQGLQFLFEYFSETQRNKGNFPGRFSGRQFSNSRSEMNVSTLELGDSALYLCASSSRDTYYEQYFGPGTRLTVT.

The rearrangement joins TRBV30 to TRBJ1-1; tentative D call: TRBD1 (5 bases). The CDR3 runs to 14 residues. Trimming pared 7 bases from V and 5 bases from J, leaving 20 bases between. Germline CDR1 is GTSNPN and CDR2 is SVGIG (reference sequence). This CDR3 is CAFPRWGKGTEAFF. The CDR3 DNA reads TGTGCCTTTCCTCGATGGGGGAAGGGGACTGAAGCTTTCTTT. Filled out from reference TRBV30 and TRBJ1-1, the complete variable domain reads SQTIHQWPATLVQPVGSPLSLECTVEGTSNPNLYWYRQAAGRGLQLLFYSVGIGQISSEVPQNLSASRPQDRQFILSSKKLLLSDSGFYLCAFPRWGKGTEAFFGQGTRLTVV.

The chain links TRBV7-9 to TRBJ2-3; 10 bases agree with TRBD2. CDR3 length: 17 amino acids. Unmatched junction bases numbered 12, after V lost 4 bases and J lost 5 bases. CDR1 SEHNR and CDR2 FQNEAQ come from the germline V gene (reference sequence). CDR3 protein: CASSSPTSGEVVDTQYF. CDR3 sequence (DNA): TGTGCCAGCAGCTCACCTACTAGCGGGGAGGTGGTAGATACGCAGTATTTT. The complete variable domain, with remaining parts taken from reference TRBV7-9 and TRBJ2-3, reads DTGVSQNPRHKITKRGQNVTFRCDPISEHNRLYWYRQTLGQGPEFLTYFQNEAQLEKSRLLSDRFSAERPKGSFSTLEIQRTEQGDSAMYLCASSSPTSGEVVDTQYFGPGTRLTVL.

This clonotype was picked up one time. The gene calls are TRBV2 and TRBJ2-3; maybe TRBD1 (5 bases). V lost 8 bases and J lost 4, with 16 bases in between. The CDR3 spans 14 residues. Germline CDR1 reads SNHLY; CDR2 reads FYNNEI. CDR3 in amino acids: CASQRHTRADTQYF. DNA of the CDR3: TGTGCCAGCCAGAGGCATACCAGGGCAGATACGCAGTATTTT.

This clonotype appeared a few times. V gene TRBV27 combines with J gene TRBJ2-7; a possible D gene is TRBD1 (6 bases). CDR1 is MNHEY and CDR2 is SMNVEV in the germline V gene (reference sequence). Trimming left V 5 bases short and J 3 bases short, with 17 bases between. The CDR3 extends over 15 amino acids. The CDR3 reads CASSPLDSLYYEQYF. The CDR3 DNA is TGTGCCAGCAGTCCCCTGGACAGTCTATACTACGAGCAGTACTTC.

This clonotype was seen only once. This rearrangement joins TRBV20-1 to TRBJ2-1; 12 bases map to TRBD2. The CDR3 is 16 residues long. The trim removed 2 bases at V and 4 bases at J, leaving 6 bases unmatched. CDR1 and CDR2 (germline): DFQATT, SNEGSKA (reference sequence). The CDR3 spells CSARSSGGVWYNEQFF. CDR3 bases: TGCAGTGCTAGATCTAGCGGGGGGGTATGGTACAATGAGCAGTTCTTC.

This clonotype was picked up one time. The genes are TRBV4-1 and TRBJ2-2, with 8 bases fitting TRBD1. The CDR3 has 13 residues. Germline trimming cut 2 bases from V and 8 bases from J; bases unmatched to any gene: 1. The germline V gene encodes CDR1 MGHRA and CDR2 YSYEKL. As DNA, the CDR3 is TGCGCCAGCAGCCAATGGACAGGGGGGGAGCTGTTTTTT. Protein: CASSQWTGGELFF.

The table lists this clonotype with a few counts. This chain uses TRBV6-5 with TRBJ2-7, with D uncertain. The CDR3 loop spans 15 amino acids. V was clipped by 2 bases and J by 5 bases, with 16 bases between them. The V gene's germline CDR1 is MNHEY and CDR2 SVGAGI. The CDR3 region is CASSYHATILDEQYF. In nucleotides, the CDR3 is TGTGCCAGCAGTTACCACGCAACCATTTTAGACGAGCAGTACTTC.

In its sample, this clonotype was seen a few times. The rearrangement joins TRBV5-5 to TRBJ2-3; no clear D gene. V gave up 6 bases and J gave up 0 bases, with 14 bases separating them. The CDR3 has 15 residues. Germline V CDR1 and CDR2: SGHKS, YYEKEE (reference sequence). This CDR3 is CASILAPISTDTQYF. CDR3 in DNA: TGTGCCAGCATTTTAGCTCCTATTAGCACAGATACGCAGTATTTT. The full variable domain, with the rest looked up from reference TRBV5-5 and TRBJ2-3, is DAGVTQSPTHLIKTRGQQVTLRCSPISGHKSVSWYQQVLGQGPQFIFQYYEKEERGRGNFPDRFSARQFPNYSSELNVNALLLGDSALYLCASILAPISTDTQYFGPGTRLTVL.